Listed below are T cell receptor beta chains from one sample, sequenced in a study of CD8 T cells in ankylosing spondylitis. One entry per CDR3 protein results from TCRdb running MiXCR on the 5' RACE reads. The top ten clones hold more than 10% of a sample with around 130,000 distinct CDR3 sequences, 6% to 8.5% of them seen once. The sequencing input was blood, either unsorted or a sorted T cell fraction (not recorded which). All receptors come from a male donor with ankylosing spondylitis or in good health (not recorded which). CDR3s include the opening cysteine and the closing phenylalanine or tryptophan. Each record gives: D gene, clone size, V gene, J gene, CDR3 DNA, CDR3 protein. The D gene is left open where the match is weak. For some rows the clone size is stated as once, few or many, or as a class when expanded; others skip it.

TRBD1	many	TRBV11-2	TRBJ2-1	TGTGCCAGCAGCTTATGGCCTTCGGACAGGGTGCGGAATGAGCAGTTCTTC	CASSLWPSDRVRNEQFF
.	many	TRBV5-1	TRBJ2-7	TGCGCCAGCAGCTTGGCTGGCGGGACGAGCTCCTACGAGCAGTACTTC	CASSLAGGTSSYEQYF
.	many	TRBV6-5	TRBJ2-5	TGTGCCAGCAGTTACTCGCAGAACGGAGAGACCCAGTACTTC	CASSYSQNGETQYF
.	many	TRBV7-9	TRBJ1-5	TGTGCCAGCAGCTTACTTCAGCCCCAGCATTTT	CASSLLQPQHF
.	many	TRBV12-3/TRBV12-4	TRBJ2-7	TGTGCCAGCAGCGTACAGGATTACGAGCAGTACTTC	CASSVQDYEQYF
.	many	TRBV18	TRBJ2-3	TGTGCCAGCTCACCACCAACGTATCGTGAAAGATCAGATACGCAGTATTTT	CASSPPTYRERSDTQYF
.	many	TRBV28	TRBJ1-2	TGTGCCAGCGGGGATGGCTACACCTTC	CASGDGYTF
.	many	TRBV5-5	TRBJ2-3	TGTGCCAGCAGCTTGGTGACACCCACAGATACGCAGTATTTT	CASSLVTPTDTQYF
TRBD2	few	TRBV7-9	TRBJ2-1	TGTGCCAGCAGCTTAACGGGAGGGAAGAGAGATGAGCAGTTCTTC	CASSLTGGKRDEQFF
TRBD1	many	TRBV5-1	TRBJ2-1	TGCGCCAGCAGCTTGAGACAGGGGGCATACAATGAGCAGTTCTTC	CASSLRQGAYNEQFF
TRBD2	many	TRBV20-1	TRBJ2-2	TGCAGTGCTAGAGGCGTGGGACGGGGGGTTACCGGGGAGCTGTTTTTT	CSARGVGRGVTGELFF
TRBD1	few	TRBV7-9	TRBJ2-3	TGTGCCAGCAGCTTGCAAGGGGGCGAAGCAGATACGCAGTATTTT	CASSLQGGEADTQYF
.	many	TRBV20-1	TRBJ2-7	TGCAGTGCTAGAGGAGGCCCAGGCCTCTCCTACGAGCAGTACTTC	CSARGGPGLSYEQYF
.	.	TRBV11-2	TRBJ2-7	TGTGCCAGCAGCCAGGGACCCGAGCAGTACTTC	CASSQGPEQYF
TRBD1	many	TRBV19	TRBJ2-6	TGTGCCAGTAGGCCCACTGGGACAGCTTTCTCTGGGGCCAACGTCCTGACTTTC	CASRPTGTAFSGANVLTF
.	many	TRBV18	TRBJ1-3	TGTGCCAGCTCACCATTGGAAACAGGTTCTGGAAACACCATATATTTT	CASSPLETGSGNTIYF
.	.	TRBV6-1	TRBJ2-5	TGTGCCAGCAGCATTCCCGCTGACAGCCCGATTGAGACCCAGTACTTC	CASSIPADSPIETQYF
.	many	TRBV6-5	TRBJ2-5	TGTGCCAGCAGTTACTCAGTCCAAGAGACCCAGTACTTC	CASSYSVQETQYF
.	many	TRBV3-1	TRBJ2-1	TGTGCCAGCAGCCAAGCCCCTTTCACCAATGAGCAGTTCTTC	CASSQAPFTNEQFF
.	many	TRBV5-6	TRBJ1-2	TGTGCCAGCGACAGATGGTTAGGGGATGGCTACACCTTC	CASDRWLGDGYTF
TRBD2	many	TRBV15	TRBJ2-1	TGTGCCACCAGCAGATTACCCGGGACTAGCGGTTACAATGAGCAGTTCTTC	CATSRLPGTSGYNEQFF
.	many	TRBV3-1	TRBJ2-1	TGTGCCAGCAGCCACGTGGGCGGGTTTCGGCAGTTCTTC	CASSHVGGFRQFF
TRBD2	many	TRBV30	TRBJ2-1	TGTGCCTGGATAGCGGGAGTAGGGAATGAGCAGTTCTTC	CAWIAGVGNEQFF
TRBD2	many	TRBV20-1	TRBJ2-1	TGCAGTGCTCGGACTAGCGGGAGGGCCATTTCCTCCTACAATGAGCAGTTCTTC	CSARTSGRAISSYNEQFF
.	many	TRBV28	TRBJ2-7	TGTGCCAGCAGTTTAGTGGGTGGGGGACAATCTTCCTACGAGCAGTACTTC	CASSLVGGGQSSYEQYF
.	many	TRBV20-1	TRBJ1-4	TGCAGTGCTAGTGCGTGGGGTAATGAAAAACTGTTTTTT	CSASAWGNEKLFF
.	many	TRBV7-6	TRBJ2-2	TGTGCCAGCAGCTCCACGTTCACCACCGGGGAGCTGTTTTTT	CASSSTFTTGELFF
.	many	TRBV5-1	TRBJ1-3	TGCGCCAGCAGCTTGGGGGGGCGACCTGGCGATGGAAACACCATATATTTT	CASSLGGRPGDGNTIYF
.	many	TRBV6-2/TRBV6-3	TRBJ2-1	TGTGCCAGCAGTTACTCACCCCAGAAACCCTACAATGAGCAGTTCTTC	CASSYSPQKPYNEQFF